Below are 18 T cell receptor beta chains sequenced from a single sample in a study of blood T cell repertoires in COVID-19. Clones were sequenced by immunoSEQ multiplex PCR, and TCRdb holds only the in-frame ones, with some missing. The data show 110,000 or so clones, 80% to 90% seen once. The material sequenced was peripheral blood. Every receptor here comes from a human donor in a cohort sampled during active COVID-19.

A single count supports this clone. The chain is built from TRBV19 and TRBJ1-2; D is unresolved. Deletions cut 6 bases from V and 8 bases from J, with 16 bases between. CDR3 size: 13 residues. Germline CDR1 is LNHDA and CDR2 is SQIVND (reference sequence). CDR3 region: CASSPFGPGGYTF. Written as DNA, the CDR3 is TGTGCCAGTAGCCCATTTGGGCCTGGCGGCTACACCTTC.

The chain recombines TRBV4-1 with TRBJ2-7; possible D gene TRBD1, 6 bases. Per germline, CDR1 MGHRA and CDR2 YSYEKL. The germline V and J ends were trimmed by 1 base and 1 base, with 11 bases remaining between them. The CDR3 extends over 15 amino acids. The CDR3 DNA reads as TGCGCCAGCAGCCAAGGGACAGCAAGTTCCTACGAGCAGTACTTC. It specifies CASSQGTASSYEQYF.

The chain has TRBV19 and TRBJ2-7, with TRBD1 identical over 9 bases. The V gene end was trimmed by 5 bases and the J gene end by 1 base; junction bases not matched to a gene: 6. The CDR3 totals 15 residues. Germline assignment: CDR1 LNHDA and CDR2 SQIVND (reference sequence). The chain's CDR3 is CASSDRDRASYEQYF. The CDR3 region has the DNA TGTGCCAGTAGTGACCGGGACAGGGCGTCCTACGAGCAGTACTTC.

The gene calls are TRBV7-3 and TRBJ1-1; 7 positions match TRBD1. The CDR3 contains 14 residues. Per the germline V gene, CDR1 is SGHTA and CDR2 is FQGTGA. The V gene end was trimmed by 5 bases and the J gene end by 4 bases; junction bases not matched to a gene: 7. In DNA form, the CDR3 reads TGTGCCAGCAGCGCGATAGGGGGCGTCACTGAAGCTTTCTTT. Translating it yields CASSAIGGVTEAFF. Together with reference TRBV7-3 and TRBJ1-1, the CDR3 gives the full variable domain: GAGVSQTPSNKVTEKGKYVELRCDPISGHTALYWYRQSLGQGPEFLIYFQGTGAADDSGLPNDRFFAVRPEGSVSTLKIQRTERGDSAVYLCASSAIGGVTEAFFGQGTRLTVV.

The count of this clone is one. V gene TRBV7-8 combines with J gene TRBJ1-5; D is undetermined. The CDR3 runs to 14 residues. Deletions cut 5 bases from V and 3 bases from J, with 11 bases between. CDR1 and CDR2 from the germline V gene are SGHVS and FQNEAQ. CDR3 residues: CASSPRTDNQPQHF. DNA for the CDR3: TGTGCCAGCAGCCCTAGGACTGACAATCAGCCCCAGCATTTT. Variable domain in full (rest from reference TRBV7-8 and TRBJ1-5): GAGVSQSPRYKVAKRGQDVALRCDPISGHVSLFWYQQALGQGPEFLTYFQNEAQLDKSGLPSDRFFAERPEGSVSTLKIQRTQQEDSAVYLCASSPRTDNQPQHFGDGTRLSIL.

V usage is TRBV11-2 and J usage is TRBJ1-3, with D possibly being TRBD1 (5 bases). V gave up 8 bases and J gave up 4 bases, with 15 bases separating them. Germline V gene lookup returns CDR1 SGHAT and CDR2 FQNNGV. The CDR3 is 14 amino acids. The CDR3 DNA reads TGTGCCAGCGGGGCGGTCGGGTCGGGAAACACCATATATTTT. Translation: CASGAVGSGNTIYF.

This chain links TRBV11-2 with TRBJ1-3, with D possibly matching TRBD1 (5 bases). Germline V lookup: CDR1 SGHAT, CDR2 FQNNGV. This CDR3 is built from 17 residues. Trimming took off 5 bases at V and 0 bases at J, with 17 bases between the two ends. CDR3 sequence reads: CASSHTGSLGSGNTIYF. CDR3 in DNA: TGTGCCAGCAGCCATACAGGTTCCCTTGGCTCTGGAAACACCATATATTTT.

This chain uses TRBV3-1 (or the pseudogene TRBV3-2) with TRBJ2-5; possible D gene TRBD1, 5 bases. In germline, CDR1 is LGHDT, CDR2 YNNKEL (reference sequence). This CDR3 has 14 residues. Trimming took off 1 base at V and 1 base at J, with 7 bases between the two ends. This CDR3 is CASSQGQRQETQYF. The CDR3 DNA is TGTGCCAGCAGCCAAGGACAGCGCCAAGAGACCCAGTACTTC.

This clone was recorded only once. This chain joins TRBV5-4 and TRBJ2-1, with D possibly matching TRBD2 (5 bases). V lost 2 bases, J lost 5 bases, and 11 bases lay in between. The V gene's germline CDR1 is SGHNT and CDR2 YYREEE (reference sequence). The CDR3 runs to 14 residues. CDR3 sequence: CASSLPTGDNEQFF. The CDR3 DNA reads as TGTGCCAGCAGCTTACCCACCGGGGACAATGAGCAGTTCTTC. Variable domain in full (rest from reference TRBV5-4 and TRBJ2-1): ETGVTQSPTHLIKTRGQQVTLRCSSQSGHNTVSWYQQALGQGPQFIFQYYREEENGRGNFPPRFSGLQFPNYSSELNVNALELDDSALYLCASSLPTGDNEQFFGPGTRLTVL.

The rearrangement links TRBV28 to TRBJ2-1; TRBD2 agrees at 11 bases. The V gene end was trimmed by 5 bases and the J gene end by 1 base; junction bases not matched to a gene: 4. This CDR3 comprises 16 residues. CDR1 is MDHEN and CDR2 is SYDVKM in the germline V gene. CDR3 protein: CASSRGTSGSYNEQFF. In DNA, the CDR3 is TGTGCCAGCAGTCGCGGGACTAGCGGATCCTACAATGAGCAGTTCTTC.

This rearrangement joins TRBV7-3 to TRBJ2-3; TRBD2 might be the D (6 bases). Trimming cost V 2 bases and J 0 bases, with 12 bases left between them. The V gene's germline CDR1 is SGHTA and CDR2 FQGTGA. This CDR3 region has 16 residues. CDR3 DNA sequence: TGTGCCAGCAGCTTAGGTCTTGGGGGGAGCACAGATACGCAGTATTTT. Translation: CASSLGLGGSTDTQYF.

CDR3 in amino acids: CASSLFASLSYEQYF. CDR3 DNA: TGTGCCAGCAGCTTATTCGCTAGCCTTTCTTACGAGCAGTACTTC. The V call is TRBV7-2, the J call TRBJ2-7, with D perhaps matching TRBD2 (5 bases). Trimming left V 2 bases short and J 4 bases short, with 15 bases between. CDR1 SGHTA and CDR2 FQGNSA come from the germline V gene. There are 15 residues in the CDR3.

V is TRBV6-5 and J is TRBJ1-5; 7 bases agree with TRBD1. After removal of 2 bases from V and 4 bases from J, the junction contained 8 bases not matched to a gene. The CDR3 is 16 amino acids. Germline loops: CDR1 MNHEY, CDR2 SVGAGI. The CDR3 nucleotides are TGTGCCAGCAGTTACGCCTGGACAGGAGAGAATCAGCCCCAGCATTTT. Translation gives CASSYAWTGENQPQHF.

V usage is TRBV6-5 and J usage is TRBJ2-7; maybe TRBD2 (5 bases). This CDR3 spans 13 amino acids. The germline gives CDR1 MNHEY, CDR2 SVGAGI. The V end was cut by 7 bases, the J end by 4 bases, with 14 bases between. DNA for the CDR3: TGTGCCAGCATCATCCCCGGCGGGTACGAGCAGTACTTC. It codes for CASIIPGGYEQYF.

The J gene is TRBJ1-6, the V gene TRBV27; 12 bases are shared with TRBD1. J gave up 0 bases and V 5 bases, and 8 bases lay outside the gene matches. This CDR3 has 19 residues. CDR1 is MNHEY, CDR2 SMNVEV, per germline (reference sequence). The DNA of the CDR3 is TGTGCCAGCAGTCCAGGGACAGGGGGCCCGAGCTCCTATAATTCACCCCTCCACTTT. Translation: CASSPGTGGPSSYNSPLHF.

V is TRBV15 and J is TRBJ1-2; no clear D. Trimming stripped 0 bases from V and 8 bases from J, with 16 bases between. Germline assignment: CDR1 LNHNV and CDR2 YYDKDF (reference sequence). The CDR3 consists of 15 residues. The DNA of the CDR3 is TGTGCCACCAGCAGAGATCCCGGGCCTACGGGAGGCTACACCTTC. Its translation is CATSRDPGPTGGYTF.

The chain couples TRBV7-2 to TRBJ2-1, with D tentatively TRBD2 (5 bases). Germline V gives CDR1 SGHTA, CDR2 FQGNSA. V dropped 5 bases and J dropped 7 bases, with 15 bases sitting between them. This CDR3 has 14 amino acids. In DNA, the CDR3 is TGTGCCAGCAGCCCCGGTCGACGGGGTAATGAGCAGTTCTTC. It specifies CASSPGRRGNEQFF.

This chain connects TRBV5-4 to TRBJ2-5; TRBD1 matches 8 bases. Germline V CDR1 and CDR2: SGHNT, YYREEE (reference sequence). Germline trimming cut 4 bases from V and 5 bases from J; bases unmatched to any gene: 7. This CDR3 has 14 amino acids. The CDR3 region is CASSQTGAGETQYF. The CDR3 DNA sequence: TGTGCCAGCAGCCAGACAGGGGCGGGGGAGACCCAGTACTTC.